This TCR beta chain was identified in a study of response to subunit inactivated influenza vaccine. Study-level points and caveats: It was the authors' suggestion that each seasonal influenza vaccination recruits few new T cells.

CDR3 length: 15 amino acids. V was clipped by 4 bases and J by 8 bases; unmatched bases: 10. TCRdb re-called the RT-PCR reads through MiXCR, storing one row per CDR3 protein. The sample lists hundreds of thousands of distinct CDR3 sequences, less than 15% seen once, with 6.5% to 8% in the top ten. This clonotype was counted between two and nine times. Its antigen is currently unknown. Sequenced here: PBMCs from blood, sampled around 15 days before vaccination. This rearrangement joins TRBV12-3 or TRBV12-4 to TRBJ2-1; 8 bases agree with TRBD1. The TCR was taken from a man in his fifties who received an inactivated influenza vaccine. CDR3 protein: CASSSPGTGPDEQFF. CDR3 coding DNA: TGTGCCAGCAGTTCCCCCGGGACAGGCCCGGATGAGCAGTTCTTC.